One sample yielded the 17 T cell receptor beta chains listed below, sequenced in a study of T cell repertoires in cytomegalovirus infection. No antigen has been assigned to these receptors. One entry per CDR3 protein, called by TCRdb with MiXCR from the reads. The sample shows around 900,000 distinct CDR3 sequences, around 29% of them seen only once. The specimen comprised cultured CD8+ T cells from PBMCs, sampled from culture after CMV antigen stimulation. Source of these receptors: a human donor in good health (CMV status not recorded). Some clones in this sample may be carry-over from other donors' samples.

This clonotype showed up just a few times. The chain couples TRBV7-2 to TRBJ2-2; TRBD2 agrees at 14 bases. This CDR3 has 17 amino acids. In germline, CDR1 is SGHTA, CDR2 FQGNSA. The V and J ends lost 4 bases and 5 bases, in that order; junction bases with no gene match: 6. CDR3 DNA: TGTGCCAGCAGCTCCCTGGGACTAGCGGGGGTTACCGGGGAGCTGTTTTTT. It translates to CASSSLGLAGVTGELFF.

Regarding this clonotype: At one end, the junction sequence differs from germline, possibly due to a read error. The chain couples TRBV27 to TRBJ2-2, with TRBD2 matching over 14 bases. The CDR3 is made up of 18 amino acids. Per the germline V gene, CDR1 is MNHEY and CDR2 is SMNVEV (reference sequence). In nucleotides, the CDR3 is TGTGTCAGCAGTCCCGGACTAGCGGGGGGTTCGAACACCGGGGAGCTGTTTTTT. This encodes CVSSPGLAGGSNTGELFF.

This clonotype was recorded a few times. J is TRBJ2-7 and V is TRBV7-8; D ambiguous. Germline V gene data show CDR1 as SGHVS and CDR2 as FQNEAQ. The CDR3 has 15 residues. V was cut by 1 base and J by 3 bases, with 13 bases left in between. In nucleotides, the CDR3 is TGTGCCAGCAGCTTAGAGAGAGCCATCCGCTACGAGCAGTACGTC. It codes for CASSLERAIRYEQYV.

A remark on this clonotype: The CDR3 does not end in the conserved phenylalanine or tryptophan, so this is likely a read error. The chain joins TRBV7-2 to TRBJ1-2, with 8 bases matching TRBD1. Germline assignment: CDR1 SGHTA and CDR2 FQGNSA. J was trimmed by 3 bases and V by 7 bases; bases with no gene match: 7. This CDR3 has 14 residues. This CDR3 reads CASNVGQGYYGYTI. The DNA for the CDR3 is TGTGCCAGCAACGTAGGACAGGGCTACTATGGCTACACCATC.

V and J are TRBV7-8 and TRBJ1-5; D possibly corresponds to TRBD1 (5 bases). V shed 5 bases and J shed 0 bases, with 14 bases lying between them. The CDR3 has 16 residues. The V gene's germline CDR1 is SGHVS and CDR2 FQNEAQ. The CDR3 loop is CASSRIGGNSNQPQHF. The CDR3 bases are TGTGCCAGCAGCCGAATCGGGGGAAATAGCAATCAGCCCCAGCATTTT.

This clonotype has just a few counts. The chain joins TRBV6-5 to TRBJ2-2; D call uncertain. Germline-derived CDR1 and CDR2 are MNHEY and SVGAGI. The CDR3 runs to 15 residues. Trimming stripped 2 bases from V and 2 bases from J, with 9 bases between. CDR3: CASSYVLTNTGELFF. The DNA of the CDR3 is TGTGCCAGCAGTTACGTTTTGACTAACACCGGGGAGCTGTTTTTT.

The chain uses TRBV7-8 and TRBJ2-1, with D maybe TRBD2 (5 bases). The V end lost 8 bases, the J end lost 4 bases, and 12 bases lay between the germline ends. From germline, CDR1 is SGHVS and CDR2 FQNEAQ. This CDR3 has 13 residues. For the CDR3, the DNA is TGTGCCAGCCACCTTCCGGGGTACAATGAGCAGTTCTTC. It translates to CASHLPGYNEQFF.

This clonotype was observed a handful of times. The CDR3 protein is CASSSPGQPKGQYF. The CDR3 bases are TGTGCCAGCAGCTCCCCGGGACAGCCTAAAGGGCAGTACTTC. V and J are TRBV7-9 and TRBJ2-7; 7 bases are a match to TRBD1. The germline CDR1 and CDR2 sequences are SEHNR and FQNEAQ (reference sequence). This CDR3 contains 14 residues. With 4 bases clipped from V and 9 bases from J, the junction kept 12 bases outside the gene matches.

This clonotype was counted between two and nine times. The chain combines TRBV6-6 with TRBJ2-2; D unclear. CDR3 length equals 17 residues. Germline lookup yields CDR1 MNHNY and CDR2 SVGAGI (reference sequence). Trimming shortened V by 2 bases and J by 0 bases, and 13 bases separated the two germline ends. Here the CDR3 reads CASSYPAGQTNTGELFF. Written as DNA, the CDR3 is TGTGCCAGCAGTTACCCGGCAGGCCAAACGAACACCGGGGAGCTGTTTTTT.

This clonotype occurred many times. The chain couples TRBV7-2 to TRBJ1-6; unclear D gene. Germline V lookup: CDR1 SGHTA, CDR2 FQGNSA. The ends were cut back, 1 base at V and 5 bases at J, with 9 bases in the middle. The CDR3 loop spans 15 amino acids. CDR3: CASSLVGGDNSPLHF. DNA of the CDR3: TGTGCCAGCAGCTTAGTTGGCGGCGATAATTCACCCCTCCACTTT.

This rearrangement joins TRBV7-8 to TRBJ1-5, with D perhaps TRBD1 (5 bases). This CDR3 spans 15 amino acids. Looked up from germline, CDR1 is SGHVS and CDR2 is FQNEAQ. CDR3 residues: CPNSLARGGNQPQHF. In DNA form, the CDR3 reads TGTCCCAACAGCTTAGCCCGAGGGGGCAATCAGCCCCAGCATTTT.

Comment on this clonotype: A single base separates this from a much larger clone, so it may be a read error. J is TRBJ1-2 and V is TRBV7-6, with 8 positions matching TRBD1. Germline loops: CDR1 SGHVS, CDR2 FNYEAQ. The CDR3 is 15 amino acids. CDR3 protein: CASSSRTGQDYDYTF. CDR3 DNA: TGTGCCAGCAGCTCCCGAACGGGACAGGACTATGACTACACCTTC.

This clonotype showed up just a few times. The chain recombines TRBV9 with TRBJ1-5; 7 positions agree with TRBD1. Germline V gene sequence: CDR1 SGDLS, CDR2 YYNGEE. J lost 7 bases, V lost 0 bases, and 4 bases had no gene match. The CDR3 contains 14 residues. The CDR3 sequence is CASSVEGAGQPQHF. For the CDR3, the DNA is TGTGCCAGCAGCGTAGAGGGGGCAGGGCAGCCCCAGCATTTT. The full variable domain, with the rest looked up from reference TRBV9 and TRBJ1-5, is DSGVTQTPKHLITATGQRVTLRCSPRSGDLSVYWYQQSLDQGLQFLIQYYNGEERAKGNILERFSAQQFPDLHSELNLSSLELGDSALYFCASSVEGAGQPQHFGDGTRLSIL.

J is TRBJ2-4 and V is TRBV12-3 or TRBV12-4; TRBD1 is a possible D gene (5 bases). V lost 3 bases and J lost 0, with 9 bases in between. The CDR3 contains 15 residues. The CDR3 sequence: CASSFGHLAKNIQYF. Written as DNA, the CDR3 is TGTGCCAGCAGTTTTGGACACCTAGCCAAAAACATTCAGTACTTC.

The J gene is TRBJ2-2, the V gene TRBV7-2, with D hard to call. The CDR3 extends over 12 amino acids. Germline-derived CDR1 and CDR2 are SGHTA and FQGNSA. V shed 5 bases and J shed 7 bases, with 8 bases lying between them. The CDR3 nucleotides are TGTGCCAGCAGCGAGGCCGGCGGGGAGCTGTTTTTT. Amino acid sequence: CASSEAGGELFF.

This chain joins TRBV20-1 and TRBJ2-3; D is unresolved. The CDR3 consists of 14 residues. The V gene lost 1 base and the J gene lost 6 bases, with 14 bases spanning the gap. Germline assignment: CDR1 DFQATT and CDR2 SNEGSKA (reference sequence). Written as DNA, the CDR3 is TGCAGTGCTAGAGTGGGATATGGCGCGGATACGCAGTATTTT. Translating gives CSARVGYGADTQYF.

V is TRBV7-2 and J is TRBJ1-4, with 8 bases lining up with TRBD1. CDR3 size: 15 residues. In germline, CDR1 is SGHTA, CDR2 FQGNSA. V shed 3 bases and J 8 bases; nucleotides not matched to a gene: 8. The CDR3 is CASSFRQGLGEKLFF. In DNA, the CDR3 is TGTGCCAGCAGCTTCCGACAGGGGCTAGGGGAAAAACTGTTTTTT.